This T cell receptor beta chain was found in a study of blood T cell repertoires in COVID-19. The wider study: COVID-19 samples collected from the United States, Italy and Spain covered acute and convalescent phases. Nucleic acid was either cDNA or gDNA, and it came from T cells, B-cell-depleted T cells, or PBMCs.

Trimming left V 1 base short and J 3 bases short, with 10 bases between. CDR1 and CDR2 (germline): MNHEY, SMNVEV (reference sequence). This CDR3 region has 15 residues. This clone has just a few counts. Per the original methods: The authors estimated nucleated cell counts from reference gene primer amplification. Libraries were prepared by immunoSEQ multiplex PCR; TCRdb keeps only in-frame clonotypes and omits some of them. Clone size and the V and J calls come from that table; the DNA yielded D and trimming. Among about 45,000 clones listed, just under 70% were seen once. The sequenced sample consisted of peripheral blood. The origin of this receptor is an elderly man with acute or convalescent COVID-19. V is TRBV27 and J is TRBJ1-5; the D is unclear. This chain's CDR3 is CASSLLSQVNQPQHF. In DNA, the CDR3 is TGTGCCAGCAGTTTATTAAGCCAGGTCAATCAGCCCCAGCATTTT.